These 7 T cell receptor beta chains share one sample of origin, sequenced in a study of cytomegalovirus exposure and HLA in healthy donors. The PCR ran on 60 Vbeta and 13 Jbeta primers. The repertoire was sequenced with immunoSEQ multiplex PCR; TCRdb's copy has only in-frame clones and lacks some. The data hold roughly 180,000 clones, with approximately 80% observed a single time. What was sequenced was PBMCs. Source of these receptors: a woman aged 18-30 years in good health and CMV-seronegative.

The J gene is TRBJ1-5, the V gene TRBV19, with D possibly TRBD1 on 6 matching bases. V lost 6 bases and J lost 5, with 14 bases in between. This CDR3 is built from 14 residues. Germline V gene lookup returns CDR1 LNHDA and CDR2 SQIVND (reference sequence). CDR3 in DNA: TGTGCCAGTAGAAGACAGGTAGGGTATCAGCCCCAGCATTTT. This translates into CASRRQVGYQPQHF.

This chain connects TRBV28 to TRBJ2-7, with TRBD1 identical over 8 bases. The J segment lost 5 bases and the V segment lost 7 bases, leaving 13 bases of the junction unmatched. The CDR3 has 15 amino acids. The germline V gene encodes CDR1 MDHEN and CDR2 SYDVKM. The CDR3 coding sequence is TGTGCCAGCACCAGAGAAGGGACAGGTCGACACGAGCAGTACTTC. It is translated as CASTREGTGRHEQYF.

This clone was seen a few times. This sequence joins TRBV29-1 and TRBJ2-7, with D tentatively TRBD2 (6 bases). The CDR3 is 13 amino acids. Germline values: CDR1 SQVTM, CDR2 ANQGSEA. Deletions cut 7 bases from V and 3 bases from J, with 16 bases between. CDR3 region: CSAGGANGYEQYF. The CDR3 coding sequence is TGCAGCGCCGGAGGGGCTAACGGCTACGAGCAGTACTTC.

This chain connects TRBV28 to TRBJ1-5, with 7 bases matching TRBD1. The CDR3 has 13 amino acids. Trimming at V came to 5 bases and at J to 4 bases, leaving 2 bases not matched to a gene. Germline V lookup: CDR1 MDHEN, CDR2 SYDVKM. The chain's CDR3 is CASSGDRNQPQHF. The CDR3 region has the DNA TGTGCCAGCAGTGGGGACAGAAATCAGCCCCAGCATTTT.

The V and J genes are TRBV14 and TRBJ2-3, with a weak D call TRBD1 (5 bases). This CDR3 contains 14 residues. Trimming stripped 0 bases from V and 1 base from J, with 5 bases between. Germline CDR1 reads SGHDN; CDR2 reads FVKESK. The CDR3 nucleotides are TGTGCCAGCAGCCAAGAACAGGGCACAGATACGCAGTATTTT. It encodes CASSQEQGTDTQYF.

The chain joins TRBV13 to TRBJ2-2; TRBD2 matches at 9 bases. This CDR3 is built from 15 residues. Germline CDR1 is PRHDT and CDR2 is FYEKMQ (reference sequence). V dropped 4 bases and J dropped 5; count of bases not matched to a gene: 5. CDR3 nucleotide sequence: TGTGCCAGCAGCTCCAGCGGGAGGCAGACCGGGGAGCTGTTTTTT. Translating gives CASSSSGRQTGELFF. Using reference TRBV13 and TRBJ2-2 for the parts outside the CDR3, the full variable domain is AAGVIQSPRHLIKEKRETATLKCYPIPRHDTVYWYQQGPGQDPQFLISFYEKMQSDKGSIPDRFSAQQFSDYHSELNMSSLELGDSALYFCASSSSGRQTGELFFGEGSRLTVL.

The chain has TRBV7-9 and TRBJ2-5; 8 positions agree with TRBD2. Per the germline V gene, CDR1 is SEHNR and CDR2 is FQNEAQ (reference sequence). The junction had 3 bases not matched to a gene; V was cut back by 5 bases and J by 1 base. The CDR3 has 14 amino acids. The CDR3 DNA reads TGTGCCAGCAGCCCTGGGACTAGCCAAGAGACCCAGTACTTC. It is translated as CASSPGTSQETQYF.